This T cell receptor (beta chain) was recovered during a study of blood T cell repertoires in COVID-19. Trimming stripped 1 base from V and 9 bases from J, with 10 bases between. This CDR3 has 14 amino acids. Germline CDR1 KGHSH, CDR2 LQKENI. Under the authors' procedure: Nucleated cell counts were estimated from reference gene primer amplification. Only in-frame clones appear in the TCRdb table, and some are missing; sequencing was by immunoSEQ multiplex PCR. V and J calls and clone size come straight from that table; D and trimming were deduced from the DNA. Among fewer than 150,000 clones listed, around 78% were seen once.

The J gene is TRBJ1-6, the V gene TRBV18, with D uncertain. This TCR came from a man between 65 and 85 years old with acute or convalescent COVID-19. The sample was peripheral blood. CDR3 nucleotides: TGTGCCAGCTCACCACTTGACTTAGGTTCACCCCTCCACTTT. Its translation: CASSPLDLGSPLHF.